The 28 T cell receptor beta chains presented below share a single source sample, sequenced in a study of CD8 T cells in ankylosing spondylitis. Antigens of these TCRs are unknown. Study-wide findings and caveats: What seemed typical of ankylosing spondylitis blood was a TCR beta motif built from several highly homologous variants.

Each CDR3 protein is one row after TCRdb ran MiXCR on the 5' RACE reads. Here the sample spans around 430,000 distinct CDR3 sequences, roughly 15% being singletons. The specimen sequenced was blood, either unsorted or a sorted T cell fraction (not recorded which). All receptors come from a male donor with ankylosing spondylitis.

This clonotype showed up many times. This chain connects TRBV9 to TRBJ1-1, with D possibly being TRBD1 (5 bases). The V gene's germline CDR1 is SGDLS and CDR2 YYNGEE. The CDR3 sequence is 15 residues long. Trimming cost V 3 bases and J 0 bases, with 12 bases left between them. Written as DNA, the CDR3 is TGTGCCAGCAGCGCGACAGTGTTTATGAACACTGAAGCTTTCTTT. It is translated as CASSATVFMNTEAFF.

This clonotype was counted many times. The chain combines TRBV6-1 with TRBJ1-5; D is unresolved. The germline V and J ends were trimmed by 8 bases and 2 bases, with 13 bases remaining between them. The CDR3 spans 14 residues. Per the germline V gene, CDR1 is MNHNS and CDR2 is SASEGT. CDR3 loop: CASSGWGGNQPQHF. The CDR3 coding sequence is TGTGCCAGCTCTGGCTGGGGAGGCAATCAGCCCCAGCATTTT.

This rearrangement joins TRBV20-1 to TRBJ2-3; D is unclear. The germline CDR1 and CDR2 sequences are DFQATT and SNEGSKA (reference sequence). The CDR3 is 13 residues long. V was shortened by 6 bases and J by 1 base, with 11 bases between the two germline ends. CDR3 bases: TGCAGTGCCTCAGTCCAAGGCACAGATACGCAGTATTTT. Translation gives CSASVQGTDTQYF.

This clonotype has more than one count but fewer than ten. The rearrangement uses TRBV11-3 and TRBJ2-1; 14 bases are shared with TRBD2. The CDR3 spans 16 residues. Trimming at V came to 4 bases and at J to 4 bases, leaving 3 bases not matched to a gene. Germline lookup yields CDR1 SGHNT and CDR2 YENEEA. As DNA, the CDR3 is TGTGCCAGCAGCTACCGACTAGCGGGGGGGTACAATGAGCAGTTCTTC. This sequence encodes CASSYRLAGGYNEQFF.

V and J are TRBV7-8 and TRBJ2-1; D is possibly TRBD2 (5 bases). The CDR3 length is 13 residues. Germline loops: CDR1 SGHVS, CDR2 FQNEAQ. Trimming left V 10 bases short and J 4 bases short, with 14 bases between. This chain's CDR3 is CATRAKIYNEQFF. CDR3 nucleotides: TGTGCCACGAGGGCTAAGATATACAATGAGCAGTTCTTC.

This clonotype was observed a handful of times. This chain joins TRBV3-1 and TRBJ1-1, with D perhaps matching TRBD1 (5 bases). The CDR3 extends over 15 amino acids. The germline CDR1 and CDR2 sequences are LGHDT and YNNKEL (reference sequence). V gave up 5 bases and J gave up 0 bases, with 13 bases separating them. CDR3: CASSGGVQVNTEAFF. The CDR3, as DNA: TGTGCCAGCAGCGGGGGGGTTCAGGTGAACACTGAAGCTTTCTTT.

This clonotype showed up just a few times. The chain employs TRBV7-2 and TRBJ2-6; D is undetermined. Trimming stripped 6 bases from V and 3 bases from J, with 15 bases between. Germline V CDR1 and CDR2: SGHTA, FQGNSA. The length of the CDR3 is 16 residues. The CDR3 sequence: CASSNAVGRGANVLTF. The CDR3, as DNA: TGTGCCAGCAGTAACGCGGTAGGGCGTGGGGCCAACGTCCTGACTTTC.

This chain connects TRBV4-1 to TRBJ1-2; D is perhaps TRBD1 (5 bases). Looked up from germline, CDR1 is MGHRA and CDR2 is YSYEKL. The CDR3 is 16 residues long. V lost 3 bases to trimming and J lost 8 bases, with 22 bases between them. The DNA of the CDR3 is TGCGCCAGCAGCCAGGGGGGAGCCGGGACTCAAGCGGGCTACACCTTC. Translation: CASSQGGAGTQAGYTF.

This clonotype was detected ten times or more. The J gene is TRBJ2-5, the V gene TRBV12-3 or TRBV12-4; 13 positions match TRBD2. This CDR3 has 15 residues. The V gene end was trimmed by 6 bases and the J gene end by 4 bases; junction bases not matched to a gene: 5. CDR3: CASSTSGGVGETQYF. CDR3 bases: TGTGCCAGCAGCACTAGCGGGGGGGTCGGAGAGACCCAGTACTTC.

The rearrangement uses TRBV5-1 and TRBJ2-1; D remains ambiguous. The germline gives CDR1 SGHRS, CDR2 YFSETQ. Deletions cut 0 bases from V and 10 bases from J, with 14 bases between. CDR3 size: 14 residues. Here the CDR3 reads CASSLVPQAREQFF. CDR3 nucleotides: TGCGCCAGCAGCTTGGTCCCTCAGGCCCGAGAGCAGTTCTTC.

The rearrangement uses TRBV29-1 and TRBJ1-1; no firm D call. CDR1 SQVTM and CDR2 ANQGSEA come from the germline V gene. CDR3 length equals 12 residues. Between the trimmed V and J ends, which lost 5 bases and 1 base, there was a span of 8 bases. The DNA for the CDR3 is TGCAGCGTTTGGAAACCGAACACTGAAGCTTTCTTT. The encoded protein is CSVWKPNTEAFF.

This chain links TRBV3-1 with TRBJ2-3; weak D call: TRBD2 (5 bases). CDR3 length: 16 residues. V was shortened by 3 bases and J by 0 bases, with 13 bases between the two germline ends. In germline, CDR1 is LGHDT, CDR2 YNNKEL (reference sequence). CDR3 in amino acids: CASSQRLPPSTDTQYF. The CDR3 DNA sequence: TGTGCCAGCAGCCAGAGACTACCCCCTAGCACAGATACGCAGTATTTT.

This clonotype was observed a few times. This chain joins TRBV2 and TRBJ1-5, with D possibly being TRBD1 (6 bases). Trimming pared 8 bases from V and 3 bases from J, leaving 14 bases between. Germline V CDR1 and CDR2: SNHLY, FYNNEI. The CDR3 runs 14 residues. The CDR3 protein is CASGEDSLNQPQHF. CDR3 in DNA: TGTGCCAGCGGCGAGGACAGCCTCAATCAGCCCCAGCATTTT. Drawing the rest from reference TRBV2 and TRBJ1-5, the complete variable domain is EPEVTQTPSHQVTQMGQEVILRCVPISNHLYFYWYRQILGQKVEFLVSFYNNEISEKSEIFDDQFSVERPDGSNFTLKIRSTKLEDSAMYFCASGEDSLNQPQHFGDGTRLSIL.

This chain connects TRBV2 to TRBJ1-1, with 7 bases matching TRBD1. The length of the CDR3 is 14 residues. Trimming at V came to 7 bases and at J to 5 bases, leaving 10 bases not matched to a gene. CDR1 is SNHLY and CDR2 is FYNNEI in the germline V gene. This CDR3 reads CASTLQGSGTEAFF. CDR3 DNA: TGTGCCAGCACCCTACAGGGGTCAGGGACTGAAGCTTTCTTT.

On this clonotype: A much larger clone is a single base away; this may be a read error. The chain uses TRBV12-3 or TRBV12-4 and TRBJ2-1, with 11 positions matching TRBD2. The CDR3 totals 15 residues. Trimming took 2 bases from V and 12 from J; bases not matched to a gene: 9. The CDR3 nucleotides are TGTGCCAGCAGTTTACGCACTAGCGGGGGAAGTGGGCAGTTCTTC. Translation: CASSLRTSGGSGQFF.

This clonotype has only a few counts. This sequence joins TRBV9 and TRBJ2-3; D is possibly TRBD1 (7 bases). The germline V and J ends were trimmed by 7 bases and 3 bases, with 18 bases remaining between them. Germline CDR1 reads SGDLS; CDR2 reads YYNGEE. This CDR3 has 15 amino acids. The CDR3 sequence is CASAAGQAGTDTQYF. CDR3 bases: TGTGCCAGCGCGGCCGGACAGGCGGGGACAGATACGCAGTATTTT.

The chain couples TRBV29-1 to TRBJ1-2; D possibly corresponds to TRBD1 (5 bases). CDR1 and CDR2 (germline): SQVTM, ANQGSEA. This CDR3 contains 11 residues. The ends were cut back, 5 bases at V and 4 bases at J, with 8 bases in the middle. CDR3 sequence reads: CSVLDSYGYTF. CDR3 coding DNA: TGCAGCGTTCTAGACAGCTATGGCTACACCTTC.

The chain recombines TRBV7-8 with TRBJ1-6, with a weak D call TRBD1 (6 bases). V gave up 3 bases and J gave up 1 base, with 13 bases separating them. The length of the CDR3 is 17 residues. Germline V lookup: CDR1 SGHVS, CDR2 FQNEAQ. The CDR3 bases are TGTGCCAGCAGCTTTACGGGACAATGGTCCTATAATTCACCCCTCCACTTT. This gives the protein CASSFTGQWSYNSPLHF. Full variable domain (rest looked up from reference TRBV7-8 and TRBJ1-6): GAGVSQSPRYKVAKRGQDVALRCDPISGHVSLFWYQQALGQGPEFLTYFQNEAQLDKSGLPSDRFFAERPEGSVSTLKIQRTQQEDSAVYLCASSFTGQWSYNSPLHFGNGTRLTVT.

The chain combines TRBV25-1 with TRBJ2-1; tentatively, D is TRBD2 (5 bases). The V end was cut by 8 bases, the J end by 10 bases, with 21 bases between. Germline V gene data show CDR1 as MGHDK and CDR2 as SYGVNS. CDR3 length: 14 amino acids. The DNA of the CDR3 is TGTGCCAGCGCACCTGAGCGGTTGCGAGGGGAGCAGTTCTTC. It specifies CASAPERLRGEQFF.

This chain links TRBV6-5 with TRBJ1-6, with D tentatively TRBD1 (5 bases). Trimming took off 2 bases at V and 7 bases at J, with 12 bases between the two ends. There are 15 residues in the CDR3. Germline V gives CDR1 MNHEY, CDR2 SVGAGI. CDR3 coding DNA: TGTGCCAGCAGTTACGTCGGGACCCAAAATTCACCCCTCCACTTT. This gives the protein CASSYVGTQNSPLHF.

This chain uses TRBV19 with TRBJ1-1, with TRBD1 as a possible D gene (6 bases). Germline-derived CDR1 and CDR2 are LNHDA and SQIVND (reference sequence). The CDR3 has 16 residues. The ends were cut back, 3 bases at V and 2 bases at J, with 16 bases in the middle. The CDR3 protein is CASSIPTATGNTEAFF. DNA for the CDR3: TGTGCCAGTAGTATCCCAACGGCGACAGGAAACACTGAAGCTTTCTTT.

The J gene is TRBJ2-3, the V gene TRBV25-1; 11 bases align to TRBD2. The ends lost 4 bases at V and 7 bases at J; junction bases unmatched: 13. Per germline, CDR1 MGHDK and CDR2 SYGVNS. This CDR3 is 17 amino acids long. The CDR3 DNA reads TGTGCCAGCAGTGGCCCCACTAGCGGGAGATCCCCACATACGCAGTATTTT. This translates into CASSGPTSGRSPHTQYF.

This clonotype has just a few counts. This chain connects TRBV20-1 to TRBJ2-3, with D possibly being TRBD1 (6 bases). The CDR3 has 16 residues. In germline, CDR1 is DFQATT, CDR2 SNEGSKA (reference sequence). V was cut by 0 bases and J by 7 bases, with 20 bases left in between. As DNA, the CDR3 is TGCAGTGCTAGAGATCTGGGGACAACTCACACCCATACGCAGTATTTT. As protein: CSARDLGTTHTHTQYF.

The V gene is TRBV10-3, the J gene TRBJ1-1; TRBD1 is a possible D gene (5 bases). The CDR3 runs 17 residues. Germline V gene sequence: CDR1 ENHRY, CDR2 SYGVKD. V dropped 3 bases and J dropped 2 bases, with 19 bases sitting between them. Written as DNA, the CDR3 is TGTGCCATCAGTGATGGGCCCTCAGGGTATTCTAACACTGAAGCTTTCTTT. Its protein is CAISDGPSGYSNTEAFF.

V usage is TRBV12-3 or TRBV12-4 and J usage is TRBJ2-7, with 8 bases aligning to TRBD1. With V trimmed by 1 base and J by 3 bases, 5 bases remained unmatched. The CDR3 loop spans 15 amino acids. Here the CDR3 reads CASSLDPGGVYEQYF. Here the CDR3 DNA reads TGTGCCAGCAGTTTAGATCCAGGGGGCGTCTACGAGCAGTACTTC.

In its sample, this clonotype was seen a few times. CDR3 bases: TGTGCCAGTCTAACAGGGGGTAAAAACATTCAGTACTTC. Protein: CASLTGGKNIQYF. The chain joins TRBV28 to TRBJ2-4; 8 nucleotides line up with TRBD1. This CDR3 has 13 amino acids. J gave up 4 bases and V 9 bases, and 5 bases lay outside the gene matches. Per germline, CDR1 MDHEN and CDR2 SYDVKM.

This chain joins TRBV5-1 and TRBJ2-3, with 9 bases lining up with TRBD2. Per the germline V gene, CDR1 is SGHRS and CDR2 is YFSETQ. The CDR3 extends over 17 amino acids. Trimming cost V 0 bases and J 1 base; bases outside gene matches: 6. CDR3 residues: CASSLGKTSGRTDTQYF. For the CDR3, the DNA is TGCGCCAGCAGCTTGGGTAAGACTAGCGGACGCACAGATACGCAGTATTTT.

The chain is built from TRBV5-1 and TRBJ1-6; 10 positions match TRBD1. Looked up from germline, CDR1 is SGHRS and CDR2 is YFSETQ. This CDR3 contains 15 residues. J gave up 10 bases and V 4 bases, and 8 bases lay outside the gene matches. DNA of the CDR3: TGCGCCAGCAGCCCCGGGGACAGGGGACCCTCACCCCTCCACTTT. It encodes CASSPGDRGPSPLHF.